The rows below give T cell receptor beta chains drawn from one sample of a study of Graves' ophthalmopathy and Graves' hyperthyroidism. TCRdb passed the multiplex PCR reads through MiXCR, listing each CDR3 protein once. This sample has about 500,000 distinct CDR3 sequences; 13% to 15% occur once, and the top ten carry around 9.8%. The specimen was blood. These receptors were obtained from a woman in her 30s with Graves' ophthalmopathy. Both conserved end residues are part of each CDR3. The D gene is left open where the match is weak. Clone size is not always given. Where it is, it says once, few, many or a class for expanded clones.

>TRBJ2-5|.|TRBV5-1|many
CASSQGHRTPYQETQYF
TGCGCCAGCAGCCAGGGGCATAGGACCCCGTACCAAGAGACCCAGTACTTC
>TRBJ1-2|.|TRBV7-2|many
CASSFPGWAYGYTF
TGTGCCAGCAGCTTCCCTGGATGGGCCTATGGCTACACCTTC
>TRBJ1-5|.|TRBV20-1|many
CSARSTGYNQPQHF
TGCAGTGCTAGATCCACAGGGTACAATCAGCCCCAGCATTTT
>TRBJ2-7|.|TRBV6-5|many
CASSYSTGPYEQYF
TGTGCCAGCAGTTACTCGACAGGTCCCTACGAGCAGTACTTC
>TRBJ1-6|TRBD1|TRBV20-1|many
CSAREGQGTNSPLHF
TGCAGTGCTAGGGAGGGACAGGGGACTAATTCACCCCTCCACTTT
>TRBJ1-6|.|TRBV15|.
CATSRSQAGGESPLHF
TGTGCCACCAGCAGATCACAGGCGGGGGGGGAGTCACCCCTCCACTTT
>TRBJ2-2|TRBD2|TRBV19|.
CATTSRTGELFF
TGTGCCACGACTAGCCGCACCGGGGAGCTGTTTTTT
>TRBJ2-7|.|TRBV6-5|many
CASSSPRGVSAQYF
TGTGCCAGCAGTTCCCCCCGGGGTGTGTCCGCGCAGTACTTC
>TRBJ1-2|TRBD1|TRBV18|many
CASSPEGSGGYGYTF
TGTGCCAGCTCACCCGAAGGGTCAGGGGGCTATGGCTACACCTTC
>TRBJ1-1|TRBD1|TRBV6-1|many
CASSEGGGGVWYTEAFF
TGTGCCAGCAGTGAAGGTGGAGGGGGCGTTTGGTACACTGAAGCTTTCTTT
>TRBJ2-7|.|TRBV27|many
CASSPRTEEWYEQYF
TGTGCCAGCAGTCCCCGGACAGAGGAGTGGTACGAGCAGTACTTC
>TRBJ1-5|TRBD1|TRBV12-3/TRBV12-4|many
CASSPTRTGDQPQHF
TGTGCCAGCAGTCCAACCCGGACAGGGGATCAGCCCCAGCATTTT
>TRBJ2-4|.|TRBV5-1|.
CASSPLGDTLAKNIQYF
TGCGCCAGCAGCCCTCTCGGGGACACCTTAGCCAAAAACATTCAGTACTTC
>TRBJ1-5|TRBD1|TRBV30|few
CAWGTGSNQPQHF
TGTGCCTGGGGGACAGGCAGCAATCAGCCCCAGCATTTT
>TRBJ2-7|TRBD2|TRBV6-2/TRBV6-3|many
CASSYSRDYTHEQYF
TGTGCCAGCAGTTACTCCCGGGACTATACCCACGAGCAGTACTTC
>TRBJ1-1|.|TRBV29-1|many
CSVNHGNTEAFF
TGCAGCGTTAACCACGGGAACACTGAAGCTTTCTTT
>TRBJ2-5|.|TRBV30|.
CAWSGLRETQYF
TGTGCCTGGAGCGGACTTCGGGAGACCCAGTACTTC
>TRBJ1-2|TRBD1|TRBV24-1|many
CATSDSPGQRAGYTF
TGTGCCACCAGTGATTCTCCGGGACAGAGAGCCGGCTACACCTTC
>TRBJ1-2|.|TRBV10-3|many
CAVRQYNYGYTF
TGTGCCGTCAGACAGTATAATTATGGCTACACCTTC
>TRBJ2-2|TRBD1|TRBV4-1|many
CASSHEWTGHTGELFF
TGCGCCAGCAGCCACGAGTGGACAGGGCACACCGGGGAGCTGTTTTTT
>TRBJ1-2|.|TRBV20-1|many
CSAQWDTYGYTF
TGCAGTGCTCAGTGGGACACCTATGGCTACACCTTC
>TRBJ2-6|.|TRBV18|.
CASSEGYGANVLTF
TGTGCCAGCTCCGAGGGGTACGGGGCCAACGTCCTGACTTTC
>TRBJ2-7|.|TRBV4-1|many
CASSQSRPYEQYF
TGCGCCAGCAGCCAAAGCCGCCCATACGAGCAGTACTTC
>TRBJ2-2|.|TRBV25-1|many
CASSVMDLTGELFF
TGTGCCAGCAGTGTAATGGACCTGACCGGGGAGCTGTTTTTT
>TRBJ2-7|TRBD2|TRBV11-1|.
CASSLLLLTGGPHEQYF
TGTGCCAGCAGCTTACTCTTACTAACGGGAGGGCCTCACGAGCAGTACTTC
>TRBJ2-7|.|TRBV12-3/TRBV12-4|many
CASKDLSSYEQYF
TGTGCCAGCAAGGATCTGAGCTCCTACGAGCAGTACTTC
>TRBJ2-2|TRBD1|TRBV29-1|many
CSTYRGTGELFF
TGCAGCACGTACAGGGGAACCGGGGAGCTGTTTTTT
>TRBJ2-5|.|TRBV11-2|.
CASSSRSGGSSCRTQYF
TGTGCCAGCAGTTCTCGCTCGGGGGGCTCCAGTTGTCGGACCCAGTACTTC
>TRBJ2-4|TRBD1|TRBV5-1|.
CASSRGQLAKNIQYF
TGCGCCAGCAGCAGGGGACAGTTAGCCAAAAACATTCAGTACTTC
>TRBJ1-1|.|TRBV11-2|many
CASSDSLGFSEAFF
TGTGCCAGCAGCGATAGTCTAGGTTTCTCTGAAGCTTTCTTT
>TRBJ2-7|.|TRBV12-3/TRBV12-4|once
CASITGPGLNEQYF
TGTGCCAGCATCACTGGTCCGGGGTTGAACGAGCAGTACTTC
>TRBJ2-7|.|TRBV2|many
CASSAGSRSLYEQYF
TGTGCCAGCAGTGCCGGGAGCCGGTCACTTTACGAGCAGTACTTC
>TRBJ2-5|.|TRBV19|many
CASSNPGRQETQYF
TGTGCCAGTAGTAATCCAGGGCGCCAAGAGACCCAGTACTTC
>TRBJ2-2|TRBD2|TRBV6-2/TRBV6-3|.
CASESSGTKNTGELFF
TGTGCCAGCGAATCGAGCGGGACTAAGAACACCGGGGAGCTGTTTTTT
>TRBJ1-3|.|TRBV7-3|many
CASSSGPLNSGNTIYF
TGTGCCAGCAGCTCGGGACCGCTGAACTCTGGAAACACCATATATTTT
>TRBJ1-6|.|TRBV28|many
CASSTGGGASKPPLHF
TGTGCCAGCAGTACGGGAGGGGGGGCGAGCAAACCACCCCTCCACTTT
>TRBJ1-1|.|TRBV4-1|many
CASSHLRGAGTEAFF
TGCGCCAGCAGCCATCTCCGGGGGGCGGGCACTGAAGCTTTCTTT
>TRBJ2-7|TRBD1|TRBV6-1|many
CATQTGVTYEQYF
TGTGCCACCCAGACAGGGGTAACCTACGAGCAGTACTTC
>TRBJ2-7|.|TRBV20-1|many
CSADVGVTSLEQYF
TGCAGTGCCGACGTTGGCGTAACGTCCCTCGAGCAGTACTTC
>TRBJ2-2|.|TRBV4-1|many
CASSQYTETGGELFF
TGCGCCAGCAGCCAATATACCGAGACGGGCGGGGAGCTGTTTTTT
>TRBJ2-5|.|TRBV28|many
CASHTGQETQYF
TGTGCCAGCCACACGGGCCAAGAGACCCAGTACTTC
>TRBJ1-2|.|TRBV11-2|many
CASSSWREGFYGYTF
TGTGCCAGCAGCTCCTGGAGGGAAGGCTTCTATGGCTACACCTTC
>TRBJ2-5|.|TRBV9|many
CASSVASAQETQYF
TGTGCCAGCAGCGTAGCGAGTGCCCAAGAGACCCAGTACTTC